This record concerns one T cell receptor (beta chain) sequence. Its matching antigen is unknown. The data were obtained in a study of beta chain features in type 1 diabetes. Study-wide findings and caveats: Among all four CD4+ subsets, Type 1 diabetes patients had TCRB CDR3s that were moderately but significantly shorter.

Every isolated RNA sample was fully reverse transcribed, so sequencing captured expressed TCRB transcripts. Profiled with immunoSEQ multiplex PCR; TCRdb holds only in-frame clones, not every one. The sample contains 250,000 to 300,000 clones, about 24% of which appear only once. This clonotype originated in a woman in her 30s with type 1 diabetes. The sample was naive CD4+ T cells from blood.

DNA for the CDR3: TGCAGCGTTGAGGGTTACGGGGGGCAGTACTTC. Translated, it gives CSVEGYGGQYF. This chain uses TRBV29-1 with TRBJ2-5; TRBD2 matches at 7 bases. V dropped 3 bases and J dropped 11; count of bases not matched to a gene: 6. Germline V gene data show CDR1 as SQVTM and CDR2 as ANQGSEA. CDR3 length equals 11 residues.